This T cell receptor (beta chain) was recorded in a study of T-cell reconstitution after alpha-beta-depleted transplantation in children. General study points: T-cell counts and diversity at one year post-transplant came mainly from newly produced T cells. Recipient T cells and thymic progenitors that survived gave rise to the high TCRbeta diversity observed at day 60 in some patients. Reportedly, only several hundred clones from non-depleted graft cells drove alpha-beta T-cell counts at about two months.

This clonotype was recorded a few times. No antigen is known for it. During its preparation, the TCRbeta library received unique molecular identifiers. TCRdb redid the calling of the PCR reads with MiXCR, one entry per CDR3 protein. The table lists 90,000 to 120,000 distinct CDR3 sequences, 5% to 8% of them singletons. The CDR3 runs 12 residues. V was shortened by 6 bases and J by 3 bases, with 9 bases between the two germline ends. Germline CDR1 PRHDT, CDR2 FYEKMQ (reference sequence). The material sequenced was PBMCs, mostly from graft donor cells, taken 360 days after TCRalphabeta/CD19-depleted stem cell transplant. The sequence was collected from a male patient aged 2 to 9 who had a stem cell transplant for acute lymphoblastic leukemia, so the T cells may come from the graft donor. This sequence joins TRBV13 and TRBJ2-7, with D possibly matching TRBD2 (5 bases). This CDR3 reads CASSQLDYEQYF. CDR3 DNA sequence: TGTGCCAGCAGTCAACTAGACTACGAGCAGTACTTC. Together with reference TRBV13 and TRBJ2-7, the CDR3 gives the full variable domain: AAGVIQSPRHLIKEKRETATLKCYPIPRHDTVYWYQQGPGQDPQFLISFYEKMQSDKGSIPDRFSAQQFSDYHSELNMSSLELGDSALYFCASSQLDYEQYFGPGTRLTVT.